The clone carrying this TCR beta chain was recorded a few times. The antigen remains unidentified. Measured with immunoSEQ multiplex PCR; TCRdb has only the in-frame clones, and not every one. The sample records roughly 120,000 clones, about 86% being singletons. This record comes from a study of T cell responses to AZD1222 COVID-19 vaccine. Per germline, CDR1 KGHSH and CDR2 LQKENI. The CDR3 covers 16 residues. With V trimmed by 6 bases and J by 2 bases, 5 bases remained unmatched. Study-wide points: Reportedly, close to half of spike-specific TCRs are directed against unmutated variant regions. Baseline seropositives among AZD1222 recipients totaled only six or seven.

The rearrangement joins TRBV18 to TRBJ2-2; 11 nucleotides line up with TRBD2. The TCR was taken from an adult who received the AZD1222 COVID-19 vaccine. The specimen comprised peripheral blood, sampled 28 days after the second AZD1222 dose. The DNA of the CDR3 is TGTGCCAGCTCGAAAACTAGCGGGGGCAACACCGGGGAGCTGTTTTTT. It codes for CASSKTSGGNTGELFF.